Listed below are T cell receptor beta chains from one sample, sequenced in a study of T cell repertoires in aging, cancer and after chemotherapy. TCRdb reanalysed the multiplex PCR reads using MiXCR and keeps one entry per CDR3 protein. The sample shows a few hundred distinct CDR3 sequences, 34% of them seen only once. The sample taken for sequencing was blood. These receptors were collected from a human donor in good health. CDR3s include the opening cysteine and the closing phenylalanine or tryptophan.

V gene,CDR3 protein
TRBV6-4,CASSDGQSSGANVLTF
TRBV19,CASSMGVGGNYGYTF
TRBV30,CAWSGTGDYYEQYF
TRBV30,CAWSVGSTDTQYF
TRBV6-1,CASSDGAESSEQYF
TRBV7-3,CASRLDSHLSEQFF
TRBV6-4,CASSEQGPGGELFF
TRBV6-4,CASWARPPTELNQPQHF
TRBV18,CASSRGGGNQPQHF
TRBV12-3/TRBV12-4,CASSPTGEGSYNSPLHF
TRBV20-1,CSAFSGLAVNEQFF
TRBV6-1,CASSEEGGSGGNTIYF
TRBV20-1,CIARKTNTEAFF
TRBV6-2/TRBV6-3,CASSEEGDFNQPQHF
TRBV7-9,CASSYQTDGYTF
TRBV28,CASSLFNRGAFF
TRBV6-5,CASGQGKGSPLHF
TRBV5-4,CASSREEGWGGYTF
TRBV4-2,CASSPRQAHASAAEAFF
TRBV12-3/TRBV12-4,CASSLSGGTDTQYF
TRBV6-5,CASSYGGGSGGNTIYF
TRBV6-5,CASSYSGEQLNTQYF
TRBV7-9,CASSRGLRGGINEQFF
TRBV11-2,CASSLWRPPDTQYF
TRBV6-5,CASSFPPGPLGTGANVLTF
TRBV6-1,CASGPGTGDTGELFF
TRBV11-2,CASSSISGTEAYEQYF
TRBV11-3,CASSLNNAAVNYGYTF
TRBV12-5,CASGSSPTLNEQFF
TRBV15,CATSRDRAGGDEQYF
TRBV5-6,CASSSFLDGQGSYGYTF
TRBV12-3/TRBV12-4,CASSFGGIRAQYF
TRBV19,CASSQGSGELFF
TRBV6-4,CASSDGSGGQDTQYF
TRBV25-1,CASSGASGEGADTQYF
TRBV5-1,CASSFGLAVFEQYF
TRBV6-1,CASSQDSNYGYTF
TRBV12-3/TRBV12-4,CASSAIGGAGEQFF
TRBV30,CAWSEGGTEAFF
TRBV6-6,CASSSADTDTQYF
TRBV19,CASSARLAGAERYEQYF
TRBV7-6,CASSSGANYGYTF
TRBV12-3/TRBV12-4,CASSIRGGSGNTIYF
TRBV27,CASTSSDRGITGELFF
TRBV2,CASRGDDRGKDGYTF
TRBV6-4,CASSDGTDNSPLHF
TRBV12-3/TRBV12-4,CASSSSGANVLTF
TRBV20-1,CSARDGGGQETQYF
TRBV30,CASGRGREKLFF
TRBV7-2,CASRRHVGLEQFF
TRBV19,CASSPAGVYYEQYF
TRBV12-3/TRBV12-4,CASGVDNQPQHF
TRBV6-5,CARRQGDSPLHF
TRBV12-3/TRBV12-4,CASSFRQGSYKQYF
TRBV6-5,CASSYLGGEQYF
TRBV15,CATSRGPLLGYSGNTIYF
TRBV6-5,CASSTSDSSSRYTF